Reported below is one T cell receptor beta chain. It lacks a known antigen. The sample holds no much larger clone one base away, and base qualities are not on file. This sample is drawn from a study of regulatory T cells in long-lasting Graves disease (dated by TCRdb to the early 2020s). At the level of the whole study: Patients with newly diagnosed Graves' disease had been on antithyroid drugs for under 3 months. This study used TCR sequencing and RNA sequencing of peripheral blood to compare persistent Graves' disease patients against newly diagnosed Graves' disease patients. The study was registered as a clinical trial and conducted in China. A total of about 33 samples underwent TCR sequencing, from 13 patients with persistent Graves' disease and approximately 20 patients with newly diagnosed Graves' disease.

The time point label on this specimen signifies: newly diagnosed GD, antithyroid drugs for less than 3 months. For both TCR sequencing and RNA sequencing, RNA was extracted from PBMCs in TRIzol. Graves' disease was diagnosed according to American Thyroid Association guidelines. The patients came from an endocrinology department in Xi'an, China. Each patient gave 7.5 to 10 milliliters of peripheral blood, collected in an EDTA anticoagulant tube. PBMCs were isolated by Ficoll Paque Plus density gradient separation without further T cell sorting. An Agilent 2100 Bioanalyzer and agarose gel were used to check RNA quality, and a NanoDrop 2000 was used to measure RNA concentration. Beyond this particular receptor, the publication reports: Because the primary lesion, thyroid tissue, could not be accessed, the study looked at peripheral blood alone. A larger number of public clonotypes was shared among persistent patients (approximately 3,000) than among newly diagnosed patients (approximately 1,000). The authors noted that the small sample size was a limitation that may lower accuracy. Sequencing and analysis were restricted to the TCR beta chain. Compared with newly diagnosed patients, patients with persistent Graves' disease had lower TCR Shannon entropy and fewer highly expanded clones, which suggests clonal expansion.

Libraries were made using multiplex PCR. The listed sequencing device is Illumina HiSeq 4000. To build TCR beta libraries, CDR3 regions were amplified by Arm-PCR using iRepertoire HTBI primers. Gel purification was performed on PCR products prior to sequencing. Regarding the original processing steps: Across samples, 60 to 80 TRBV and roughly 15 TRBJ segments were identified and used for gene usage analysis of CDR3 amino acid clonotypes. Filtered high-quality paired reads were merged into contigs using COPE and FqMerger. Contigs were aligned with BLAST to IMGT TRBV, TRBD and TRBJ reference genes, and CDR3 was defined per IMGT. Any clonotype with a frequency above 0.1% was classified as a highly expanded clone. Repertoire diversity was measured by Shannon entropy, and V-J evenness by the Gini coefficient. A clonotype found in more than one individual was treated as public. TCRdb reanalyzed the raw reads on its own, using fastp at Q25 for trimming and MiXCR for clone calling, and kept in-frame beta chains. Each record represents a unique CDR3 protein, reported with the most common genes and DNA among its rows. TCRdb assigned the V and J calls; the authors' analysis was not used. The sample includes about 430,000 distinct CDR3 sequences, with 15% observed a single time. The top ten constitute around 7.6% of the sample.

The data were also submitted as part of a second study, on T cells in Graves' hyperthyroidism and ophthalmopathy. The second investigation adds: Graves' hyperthyroidism was defined as stable when no progression to ophthalmopathy occurred over 18 months of follow-up. The hyperthyroidism patients were between 18 and 65 years old and newly diagnosed, with a disease duration of less than 2 months. Patients with uncontrolled infections, other autoimmune diseases, pregnancy or lactation were excluded. Clinical symptoms, serum thyroxine and TRAb, thyroid ultrasound, and orbital computed tomography formed the basis for the diagnoses. For the first round of RT-PCR on the TCR CDR3, the HTBI primer set was used together with the Qiagen OneStep RT-PCR kit. Blood samples also contained most of the expanded thyroid clonotypes (frequency above 0.001), which suggests that blood repertoires may reflect thyroid immune responses. Ophthalmopathy was separated from stable hyperthyroidism by a 13 V-J signature model, with approximately 89% sensitivity and approximately 81% specificity obtained in cross-validation and 80%/75% obtained in testing. In validation, the model predicted progression to ophthalmopathy a median of about 6 months before onset, with approximately 68% sensitivity and around 76% specificity. TCR V-J signatures able to tell the groups apart were searched for in a discovery cohort of 100 patients, of whom more than 40 had Graves' ophthalmopathy and some 60 had stable Graves' hyperthyroidism. Prospective prediction of ophthalmopathy was tested in an independent validation cohort of 18 to 20 hyperthyroidism patients and some 17 patients who later progressed to ophthalmopathy. For training and testing, the 110 or so patients in the discovery cohort were randomly divided in a 7:3 ratio. The study also compared thyroid tissue and blood T-cell repertoires from several Graves' hyperthyroidism patients. After blood sampling, hyperthyroidism patients were treated with methimazole at a starting dose of 30 mg daily, and ophthalmopathy patients were treated with high-dose intravenous methylprednisolone. Libraries were constructed in a second round of multiplex PCR, after which size selection and purification were carried out. The libraries were sequenced on an Illumina HiSeq2000 using paired-end 100 bp reads. SOAPnuke was used to process the raw data, throwing out any read that contained adapters or uncalled bases, had a mean Phred below 15, or lacked an exact constant-primer or identifier match. COPE v1.2.5 was used to merge the high-quality paired reads, and each unique nucleotide sequence was defined as a clonotype. MiTCR v1.1 was used to align the clonotypes against IMGT TRBV, TRBD and TRBJ reference segments. Analysis was restricted to V-J combinations with a frequency above 0.0001, which covered 99.2% of repertoires. A TCS score was defined as the ratio between F50 (clonal expansion) and ExV (chaos), using BLOSUM62-based TCRdist between CDR3 peptides within each V-J. Welch's t-statistics and random forest reduced some 510 V-J features to under 15, which were used in a naive Bayes classifier (R e1071). Sample size was not statistically predetermined, and investigators were not blinded to group allocation. According to the paper, TCR Vbeta CDR3 sequencing was carried out on over 130 peripheral blood samples, which came from 40 to 45 ophthalmopathy, around 74 hyperthyroidism and approximately 17 progressor patients.

The sequencing used peripheral blood mononuclear cells (PBMCs), collected at new diagnosis, from a patient treated with antithyroid drugs. This TCR derives from a woman in her forties with Graves disease. Donor details come from another sample of the same person, matched by shared clones.

The DNA sequence is as follows: TGTGCCACCACCGGGGGCGCAGATACGCAGTATTTT. Translation gives CATTGGADTQYF. The chain is encoded by TRBV6-1 joined to TRBJ2-3; the D region is possibly TRBD1 or TRBD2, each matching across 6 bases. Inclusive of the bounding cysteine and phenylalanine, the CDR3 is 12 residues long. Solely the CDR3 DNA is kept, with 36 bases framed from the first base. From a lookup of the germline V gene, CDR1 and CDR2 are MNHNS and SASEGT. Trimming at the junction amounts to 10 bases on V and 4 bases on J, and the germline ends lie 12 bases apart.